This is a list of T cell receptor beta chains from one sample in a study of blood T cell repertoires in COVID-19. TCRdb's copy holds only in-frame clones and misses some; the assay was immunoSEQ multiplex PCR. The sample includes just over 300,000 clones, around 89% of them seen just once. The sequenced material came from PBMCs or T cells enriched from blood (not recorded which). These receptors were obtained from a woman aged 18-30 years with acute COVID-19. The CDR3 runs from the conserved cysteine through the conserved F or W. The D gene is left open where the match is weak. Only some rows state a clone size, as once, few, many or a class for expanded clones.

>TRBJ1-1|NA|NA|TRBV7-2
TGTGCCAGCAGCTTTACACAGGGATCGGCTGGGGAAGCTTTCTTT
CASSFTQGSAGEAFF
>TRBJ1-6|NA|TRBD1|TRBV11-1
TGTGCCAGCAGCTTGCGGACAGGGCGGGATTCACCCCTCCACTTT
CASSLRTGRDSPLHF
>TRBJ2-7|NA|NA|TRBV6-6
TGTGCCATCTCTGGGGGGGCCCCCTACGAGCAGTACTTC
CAISGGAPYEQYF
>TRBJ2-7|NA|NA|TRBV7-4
TGTGCCAGCAGCTTCTTCGAGCAGTACTTC
CASSFFEQYF
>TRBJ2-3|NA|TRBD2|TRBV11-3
TGTGCCAGCAGCTTTAGCGGGGGCCCAGATACGCAGTATTTT
CASSFSGGPDTQYF
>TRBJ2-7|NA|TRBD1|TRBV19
TGTGCCAGTAGCAACAGGGGGCTCGACGAGCAGTACTTC
CASSNRGLDEQYF
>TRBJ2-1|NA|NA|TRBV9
TGTGCCAGCAGCGTAGAAACGGGAAGATCCTACAATGAGCAGTTCTTC
CASSVETGRSYNEQFF
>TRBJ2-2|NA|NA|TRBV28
TGTGCCAGCAGCACCGGGACACTTTTCATGAACACCGGGGAGCTGTTTTTT
CASSTGTLFMNTGELFF
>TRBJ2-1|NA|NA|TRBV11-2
TGTGCCAGCAGCCCCGCCAGGGCCAATGAGCAGTTCTTC
CASSPARANEQFF
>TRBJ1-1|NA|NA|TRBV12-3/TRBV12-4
TGTGCCAGCAGTAAGAAGGGGACTGAAGCTTTCTTT
CASSKKGTEAFF
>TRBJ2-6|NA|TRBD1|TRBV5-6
TGTGCCAGCAGCTTAACGACAGGGTCCGGGGCCAACGTCCTGACTTTC
CASSLTTGSGANVLTF
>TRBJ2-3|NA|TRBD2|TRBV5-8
TGTGCCAGCAGCTTTGGTACTAGCGGGAGTACAGATACGCAGTATTTT
CASSFGTSGSTDTQYF
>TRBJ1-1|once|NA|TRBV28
TGTGCCAGCAGCCTCCCACAACAGGGAGCCGTGAACACTGAAGCTTTCTTT
CASSLPQQGAVNTEAFF
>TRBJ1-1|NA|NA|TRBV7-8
TGTGCCAGCACCCCTCCGGGACTCGCGAACACTGAAGCTTTCTTT
CASTPPGLANTEAFF
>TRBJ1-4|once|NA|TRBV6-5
TGTGCCAGCAGCCTAGGACTATGGTCGGACAAACTGTTTTTT
CASSLGLWSDKLFF
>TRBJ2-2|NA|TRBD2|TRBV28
TGTGCCAGCAGTTTCCCTAGCGGGAGGGCGAACACCGGGGAGCTGTTTTTT
CASSFPSGRANTGELFF
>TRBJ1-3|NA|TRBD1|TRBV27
TGTGCCAGCAGTGGGACAGAGGACCTTAACACCATATATTTT
CASSGTEDLNTIYF
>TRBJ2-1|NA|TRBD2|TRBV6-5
TGTGCCAGCAGGGGTGGACTAGCGGGAGCCAATGAGCAGTTCTTC
CASRGGLAGANEQFF
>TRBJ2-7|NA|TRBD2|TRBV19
TGTGCCAGTAGTATCGGAGCGGGAGTCGCCTCCTACGAGCAGTACTTC
CASSIGAGVASYEQYF
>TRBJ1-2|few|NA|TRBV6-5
TGTGCCAGCAAACCGGGGTTAGTAGTTGGCTACACCTTC
CASKPGLVVGYTF
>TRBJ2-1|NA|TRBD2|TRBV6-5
TGTGCCAGCAGTCCTCGGCGGGAGCTAACCAATGAGCAGTTCTTC
CASSPRRELTNEQFF
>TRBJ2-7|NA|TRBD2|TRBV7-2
TGTGCCAGCAGCTTATCCGGGACTAGCGGACCCTACGAGCAGTACTTC
CASSLSGTSGPYEQYF
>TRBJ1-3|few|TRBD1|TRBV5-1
TGCGCCAGCAGCCTAGACAGGGCTGGAAACACCATATATTTT
CASSLDRAGNTIYF
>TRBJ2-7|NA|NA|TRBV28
TGTGCCAGCAGTACCTTGACAGGTTTCTACGAGCAGTACTTC
CASSTLTGFYEQYF
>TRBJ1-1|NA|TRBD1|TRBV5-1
TGCGCCAGCAGCTTTACCGGGACAGAGTTTGAAGCTTTCTTT
CASSFTGTEFEAFF
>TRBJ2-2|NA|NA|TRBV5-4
TGTGCCACTTCGTTGGGGGGAGTAAACACCGGGGAGCTGTTTTTT
CATSLGGVNTGELFF
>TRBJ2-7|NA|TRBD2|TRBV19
TGTGCCAGTAGTACAACCGCTAGCGGGAGCTTCTTCGTAGGCGAGCAGTACTTC
CASSTTASGSFFVGEQYF
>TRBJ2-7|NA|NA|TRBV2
TGTGCCAGCAGGAAGCGGGCCATACTTAGCTCCTACGAGCAGTACTTC
CASRKRAILSSYEQYF